This TCR beta chain was documented in a study of post-analysis software for immune sequencing data. Study overall: Relapsing-remitting, secondary progressive and progressive-relapsing courses of multiple sclerosis were included.

V lost 2 bases and J lost 9; bases outside the gene matches: 9. The CDR3 is made up of 15 amino acids. Germline V gene lookup returns CDR1 LGHNA and CDR2 YSLEER. Each TCR beta cDNA library carried unique molecular identifiers. When 1 to 10 million T cells were used, they gave about 550,000 cDNA molecules. TCRdb reprocessed the PCR reads via MiXCR and lists one record per CDR3 protein. The sample contains approximately 770,000 distinct CDR3 sequences, under 60% of which appear only once. Study outcomes and limitations: There were a few TRBV segments more frequent in patients than controls, and TRBV5-6, TRBV5-1 and TRBV20-1 were among them.

This clonotype was observed a few times. Antigen unknown. Sequencing input: blood. This receptor was taken from a girl between 5 and 17 years old with multiple sclerosis. V gene TRBV4-3 combines with J gene TRBJ2-1; 8 bases line up with TRBD1. The CDR3 protein is CASSQTAGGWGEQFF. The CDR3 DNA reads TGCGCCAGCAGCCAAACGGCAGGGGGCTGGGGTGAGCAGTTCTTC.